Listed below are T cell receptor beta chains from one sample, sequenced in a study of T cell responses to AZD1222 COVID-19 vaccine. Clones were read by immunoSEQ multiplex PCR, and TCRdb kept only the in-frame ones, dropping some. The sample lists 100,000 to 140,000 clones, nearly 90% occurring once. The sequences come from peripheral blood, collected 28 days after the second AZD1222 dose. The source is an adult who received the AZD1222 COVID-19 vaccine. The conserved cysteine and the conserved F or W are not part of the CDR3 here. Some rows have no size entry. The others give once, few or many, or a class for an expanded clone.

>TRBV7-9|TRBJ1-1|.
ASSRDSIMNTEAF
>TRBV19|TRBJ2-7|.
ASSIRQGAYEQY
>TRBV7-9|TRBJ2-7|.
ASSPVGAASYEQY
>TRBV4-2|TRBJ1-5|.
ASSQELRSSQPIQH
>TRBV24-1|TRBJ1-2|.
ATSDRTGFYGYT
>TRBV6-5|TRBJ1-6|.
ASSYSGYRSLAPLH
>TRBV6-4|TRBJ1-2|.
ASSRDGYGYT
>TRBV27|TRBJ2-7|.
ASSFMEGDEQY
>TRBV14|TRBJ2-7|.
ASSQDGQVAEQY
>TRBV2|TRBJ1-2|once
ASLATGSPHGYT
>TRBV6-5|TRBJ1-5|.
ASSYSSFGNQPQH
>TRBV19|TRBJ1-6|.
ASGTQGRNSPLH
>TRBV19|TRBJ1-2|.
ASSVPSAGEVNYGYT
>TRBV5-6|TRBJ1-2|.
ASSLGAGGDGYT
>TRBV6-6|TRBJ1-6|once
ASSYQDSVNSPLH
>TRBV13|TRBJ1-6|.
ASSPPAGYNSPLH
>TRBV10-2|TRBJ2-5|.
ASSEGGGHPQETQY
>TRBV19|TRBJ1-5|once
ASHDQGSQPQH